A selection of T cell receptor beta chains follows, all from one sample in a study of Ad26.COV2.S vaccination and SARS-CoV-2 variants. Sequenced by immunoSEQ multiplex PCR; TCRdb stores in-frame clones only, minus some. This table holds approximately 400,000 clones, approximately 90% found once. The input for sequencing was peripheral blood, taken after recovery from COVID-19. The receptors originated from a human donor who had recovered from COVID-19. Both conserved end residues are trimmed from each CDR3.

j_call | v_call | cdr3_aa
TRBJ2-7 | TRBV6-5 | ASTALAGTYEQY
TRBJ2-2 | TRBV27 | ASSLVRDMGAGELF
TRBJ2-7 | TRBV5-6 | ASSPLGAGEQY
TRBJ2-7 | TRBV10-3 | AIGRQGAGDEQY
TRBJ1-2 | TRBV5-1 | ASSLGTGLHYT
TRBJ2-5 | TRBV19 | ASSTGQGGQETQY
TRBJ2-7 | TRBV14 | ASSQDFGTEPYEQY
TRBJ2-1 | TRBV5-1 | ASSPHRGSAYNEQF
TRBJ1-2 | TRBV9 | ASSAGQGTSYGYT
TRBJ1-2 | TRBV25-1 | ASSFKEDAKYSDYGYT
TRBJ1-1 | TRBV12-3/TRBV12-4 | ASSLDNTEAF
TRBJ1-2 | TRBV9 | ASSGQGQGAVYGYT
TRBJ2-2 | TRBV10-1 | ASRATRSAGELF
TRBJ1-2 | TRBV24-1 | ATSDQGQDYGYT
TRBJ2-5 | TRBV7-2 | ASSLAPRRETQY
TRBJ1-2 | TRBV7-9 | ASSPIPGLGLNYGYT
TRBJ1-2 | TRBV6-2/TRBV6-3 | ASSYGTGVGGYT
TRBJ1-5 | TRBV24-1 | ATSDRAAYSNQPQH
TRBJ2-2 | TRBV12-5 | ASGFWAPPGELF
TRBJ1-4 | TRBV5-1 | ASSERQDTGKLF
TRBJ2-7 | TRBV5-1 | ASSLRSGGGSYEQY
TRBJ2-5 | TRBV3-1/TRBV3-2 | ASSQTLFRKGTYQETQY
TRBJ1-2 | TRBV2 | ASSLARGTVNYGYT
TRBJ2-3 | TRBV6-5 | ASSYSGSISTDTQY
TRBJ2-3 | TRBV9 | ASSATVGDTQY
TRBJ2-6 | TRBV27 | ASSRPGGAGANVLT
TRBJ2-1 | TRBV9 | ASSVASHNEQF
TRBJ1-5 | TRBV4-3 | ASTNRGHGGNQPQH
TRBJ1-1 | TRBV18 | ASSPLGVENTEAF
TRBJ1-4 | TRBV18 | ASSPGTGWTEKLF
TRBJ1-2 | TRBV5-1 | ASSKAGGYT
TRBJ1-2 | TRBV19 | ASSTPPPDRADGYT
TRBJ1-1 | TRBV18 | ASSASERNTEAF
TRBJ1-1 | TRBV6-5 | ASKRDNGRTEAF
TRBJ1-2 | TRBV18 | ASSQLEGPGYGYT
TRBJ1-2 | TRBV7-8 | ASSLSGGQGYT
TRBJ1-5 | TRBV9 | ASSTGPTNQPQH
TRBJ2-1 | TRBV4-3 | ASSQDYSGSVSNEQF
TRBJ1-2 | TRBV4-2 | ASSRESVDGYT
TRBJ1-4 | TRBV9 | ASSATGVDEKLF
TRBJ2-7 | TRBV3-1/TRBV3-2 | ASSTRQAQLFYEQY
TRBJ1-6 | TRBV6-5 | ASSPQGSSPLH
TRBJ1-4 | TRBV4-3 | ASSQLTNEKLF
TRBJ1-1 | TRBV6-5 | ASGVRAENTEAF
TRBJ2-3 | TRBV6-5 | ASSSGTRGTDTQY
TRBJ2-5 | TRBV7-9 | ASSPPAGAYQETQY
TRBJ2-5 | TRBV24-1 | ATSDPTSGGQETQY
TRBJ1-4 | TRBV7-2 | ASSLKYGEKLF
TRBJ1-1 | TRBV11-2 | ASSLGQGRLPGRAF